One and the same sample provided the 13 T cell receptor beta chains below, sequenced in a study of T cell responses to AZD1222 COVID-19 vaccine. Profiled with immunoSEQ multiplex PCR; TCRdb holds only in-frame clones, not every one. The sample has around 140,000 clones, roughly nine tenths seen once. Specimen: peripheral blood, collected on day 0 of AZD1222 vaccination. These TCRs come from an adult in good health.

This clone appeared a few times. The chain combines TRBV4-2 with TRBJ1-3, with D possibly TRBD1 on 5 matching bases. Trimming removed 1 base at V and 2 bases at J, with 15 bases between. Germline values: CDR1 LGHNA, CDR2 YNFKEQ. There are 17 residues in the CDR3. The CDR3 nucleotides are TGTGCCAGCAGCCAAGCGCCGGGGGACTCTCCTGGAAACACCATATATTTT. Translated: CASSQAPGDSPGNTIYF.

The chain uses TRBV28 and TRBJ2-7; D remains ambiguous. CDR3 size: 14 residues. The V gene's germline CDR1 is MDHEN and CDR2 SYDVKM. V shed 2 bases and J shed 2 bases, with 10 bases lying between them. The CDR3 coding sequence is TGTGCCAGCAGTTTACACAGACGCCCCTACGAGCAGTACTTC. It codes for CASSLHRRPYEQYF.

CDR3 amino acids: CASSLFQGHGYTF. CDR3 bases: TGTGCCAGCAGTTTATTTCAGGGTCATGGCTACACCTTC. This chain connects TRBV28 to TRBJ1-2, with a possible D match to TRBD1 (5 bases). Germline values: CDR1 MDHEN, CDR2 SYDVKM. This CDR3 has 13 amino acids. Trimming took 1 base from V and 6 from J, leaving 9 bases between them.

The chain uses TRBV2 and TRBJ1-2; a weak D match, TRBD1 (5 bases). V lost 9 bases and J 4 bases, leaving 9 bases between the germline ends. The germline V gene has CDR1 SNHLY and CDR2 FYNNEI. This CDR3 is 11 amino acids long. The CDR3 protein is CASRQIYGYTF. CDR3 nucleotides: TGTGCCAGTCGACAGATCTATGGCTACACCTTC.

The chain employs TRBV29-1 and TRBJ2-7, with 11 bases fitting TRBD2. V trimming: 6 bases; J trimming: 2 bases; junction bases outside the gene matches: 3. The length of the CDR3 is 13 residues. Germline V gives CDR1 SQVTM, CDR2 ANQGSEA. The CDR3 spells CSVTSGSTYEQYF. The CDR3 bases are TGCAGCGTAACTAGCGGGAGTACCTACGAGCAGTACTTC.

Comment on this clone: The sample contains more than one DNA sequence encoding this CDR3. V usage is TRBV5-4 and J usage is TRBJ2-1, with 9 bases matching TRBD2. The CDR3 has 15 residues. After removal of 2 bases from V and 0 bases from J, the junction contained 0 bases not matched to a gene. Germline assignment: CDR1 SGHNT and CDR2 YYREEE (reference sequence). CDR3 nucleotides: TGTGCCAGCAGCTTTAGCGGGAGCTCCTACAATGAGCAGTTCTTC. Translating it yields CASSFSGSSYNEQFF.

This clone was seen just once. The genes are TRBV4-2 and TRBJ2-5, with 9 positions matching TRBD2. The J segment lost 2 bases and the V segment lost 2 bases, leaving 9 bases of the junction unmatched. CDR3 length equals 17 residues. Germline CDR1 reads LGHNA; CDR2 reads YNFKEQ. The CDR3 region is CASSQRSSGSGQETQYF. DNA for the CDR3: TGTGCCAGCAGCCAAAGGAGTAGCGGGAGTGGTCAAGAGACCCAGTACTTC.

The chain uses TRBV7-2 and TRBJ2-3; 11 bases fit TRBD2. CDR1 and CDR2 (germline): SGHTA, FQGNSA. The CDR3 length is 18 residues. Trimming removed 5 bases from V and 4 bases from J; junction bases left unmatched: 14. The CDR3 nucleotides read TGTGCCAGCAGCCTGAGACCAACTAGCGGGAGCGTGGCAGATACGCAGTATTTT. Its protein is CASSLRPTSGSVADTQYF.

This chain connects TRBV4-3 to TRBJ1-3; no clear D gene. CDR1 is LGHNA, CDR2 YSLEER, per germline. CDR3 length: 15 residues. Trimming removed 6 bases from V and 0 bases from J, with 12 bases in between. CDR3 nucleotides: TGCGCCAGCAGTACCGGGCCGATCTCTGGAAACACCATATATTTT. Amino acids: CASSTGPISGNTIYF.

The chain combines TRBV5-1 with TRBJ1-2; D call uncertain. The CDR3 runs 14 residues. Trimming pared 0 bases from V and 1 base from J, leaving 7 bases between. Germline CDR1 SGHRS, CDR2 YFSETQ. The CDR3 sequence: CASSLESFNYGYTF. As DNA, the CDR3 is TGCGCCAGCAGCTTGGAGTCGTTTAACTATGGCTACACCTTC.

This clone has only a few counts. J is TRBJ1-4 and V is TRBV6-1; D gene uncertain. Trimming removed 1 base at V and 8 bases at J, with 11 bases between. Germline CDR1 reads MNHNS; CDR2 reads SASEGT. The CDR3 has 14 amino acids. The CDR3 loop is CASSEGQEREKLFF. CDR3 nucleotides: TGTGCCAGCAGTGAAGGGCAGGAGCGGGAAAAACTGTTTTTT.

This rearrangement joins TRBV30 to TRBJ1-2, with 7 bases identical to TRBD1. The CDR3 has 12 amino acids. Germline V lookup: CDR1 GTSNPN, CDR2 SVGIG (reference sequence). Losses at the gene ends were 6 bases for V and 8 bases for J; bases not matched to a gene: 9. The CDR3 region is CACPRGGGGYTF. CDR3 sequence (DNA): TGTGCCTGCCCCAGGGGGGGTGGAGGCTACACCTTC.

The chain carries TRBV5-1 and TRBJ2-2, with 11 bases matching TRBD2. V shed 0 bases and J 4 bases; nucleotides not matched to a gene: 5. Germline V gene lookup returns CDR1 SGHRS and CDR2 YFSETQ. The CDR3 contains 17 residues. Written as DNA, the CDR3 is TGCGCCAGCAGCTTGGTTTCGGGACTAGCGGCCACCGGGGAGCTGTTTTTT. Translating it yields CASSLVSGLAATGELFF.